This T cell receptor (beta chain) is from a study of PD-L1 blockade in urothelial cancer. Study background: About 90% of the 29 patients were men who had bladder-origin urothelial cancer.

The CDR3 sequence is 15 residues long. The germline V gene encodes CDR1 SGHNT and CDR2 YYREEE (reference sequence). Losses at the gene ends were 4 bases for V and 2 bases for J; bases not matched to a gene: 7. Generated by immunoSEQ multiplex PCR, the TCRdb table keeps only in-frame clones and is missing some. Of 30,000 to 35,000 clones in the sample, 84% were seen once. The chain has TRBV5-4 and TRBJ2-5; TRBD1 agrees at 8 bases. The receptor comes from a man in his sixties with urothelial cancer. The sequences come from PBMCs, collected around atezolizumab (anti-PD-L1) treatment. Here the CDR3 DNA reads TGTGCCAGCAGCGACTTCCGGGACAGGCAAGAGACCCAGTACTTC. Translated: CASSDFRDRQETQYF.